This T cell receptor beta chain was recorded in a study of graft-versus-host responses after intestinal transplantation. Study-level background: Isolated intestinal, liver-intestinal, or multivisceral transplants had been given to the recipients. Every one of the recipients received anti-thymocyte globulin induction and afterwards took tacrolimus and steroids for roughly three years. General observations from the study: High graft-versus-host to host-versus-graft clonal ratios were seen in allografts of patients with graft-donor T cell macrochimerism. With peak circulating GvH clone levels came an association with early post-transplant HvG declines.

Regarding this clone: The antigen is undetermined.

Germline V lookup: CDR1 SGHNT, CDR2 YYREEE (reference sequence). There are 15 residues in the CDR3. The V and J ends lost 2 bases and 6 bases respectively, with 12 bases between them. Only in-frame clones appear in the TCRdb table, and some are missing; sequencing was by immunoSEQ multiplex PCR. The top ten clones hold around 0.2% of a sample with around 40,000 clones, around 94% of them seen once. This sequence originates from a human donor who was the organ donor for an intestinal transplant. This specimen consisted of unstimulated CD4+ T cells sorted from spleen or lymph node cells, obtained before transplant. V usage is TRBV5-4 and J usage is TRBJ1-6; D might be TRBD1 (5 bases). CDR3 DNA sequence: TGTGCCAGCAGCTTCTCGGTGACAGCTAATTCACCCCTCCACTTT. This codes for CASSFSVTANSPLHF.